This TCR beta chain was profiled in a study of shared clonotypes between healthy human individuals. Study context: Used for every donor were three CD4 naive, three CD4 memory, two CD8 naive and one CD8 memory plate.

For this clone: One end of the junction varies from germline; a read error may be responsible.

The germline gives CDR1 SGHDT, CDR2 YYEEEE. This CDR3 comprises 13 residues. Naive CD8 cells comprised CD45RO-negative, CCR7-positively selected cells, excluding terminally differentiated effector memory CD45RA+ cells. Study donors comprised healthy, HIV-negative adults devoid of recent acute infection or vaccination. Authors' processing steps: Junction-only sequences without quality scores came from ImmunoSEQ, so filtering differed. Method: immunoSEQ multiplex PCR; TCRdb's copy keeps in-frame clones and lacks some. That table gives V, J and clone size, and the DNA gave D and trimming. The sample has around 600,000 clones, roughly 95% seen once.

This rearrangement joins TRBV5-6 to TRBJ2-1; a possible D gene is TRBD1 (5 bases). The clonotype was recovered from a woman aged 25 to 39 in good health. The sample consisted of naive CD8+ T cells sorted from blood. Written as DNA, the CDR3 is TGTGCCAGCCTGGGTGGGGCCTACCATGAGCAGTTCTTC. Translating it yields CASLGGAYHEQFF. The full variable domain, completed using reference TRBV5-6 and TRBJ2-1, is DAGVTQSPTHLIKTRGQQVTLRCSPKSGHDTVSWYQQALGQGPQFIFQYYEEEERQRGNFPDRFSGHQFPNYSSELNVNALLLGDSALYLCASLGGAYHEQFFGPGTRLTVL.